The clone carrying this T cell receptor beta chain has a handful of counts. This CDR3 contains 18 residues. Assay: immunoSEQ multiplex PCR; the TCRdb copy retains only in-frame clones and omits some. The sample has approximately 82,000 clones, roughly 93% seen once. The data were obtained in a study of control samples from healthy donors and cancer patients. This TCR was sampled from a woman aged 40 to 49 with lung cancer. Sequenced sample: PBMCs. V usage is TRBV21-1 and J usage is TRBJ1-2. TRBV21-1 is an annotated pseudogene. The CDR3 coding sequence is TGTGCCAGCAACCCCAGGTGGAGGGGACACCGCCGCAACTATGGCTACACCTTC. This sequence encodes CASNPRWRGHRRNYGYTF.